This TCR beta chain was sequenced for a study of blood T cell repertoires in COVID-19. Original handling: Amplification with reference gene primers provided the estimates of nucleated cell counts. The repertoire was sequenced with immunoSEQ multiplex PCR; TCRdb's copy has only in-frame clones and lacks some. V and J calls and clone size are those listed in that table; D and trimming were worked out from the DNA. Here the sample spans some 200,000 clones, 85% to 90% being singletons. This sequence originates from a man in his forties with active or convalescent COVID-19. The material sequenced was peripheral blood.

The CDR3 nucleotides are TGTGCCAGCAGTTCAAGTCCCGGGACAGGGTCAGGTGAGCAGTTCTTC. Protein sequence: CASSSSPGTGSGEQFF. The J gene is TRBJ2-1, the V gene TRBV28, with 9 bases matching TRBD1. Unmatched junction bases numbered 13, after V lost 4 bases and J lost 9 bases. Germline CDR1 reads MDHEN; CDR2 reads SYDVKM. The CDR3 loop spans 16 amino acids.